The next 17 T cell receptor beta chains were all read from a single sample in a study of CD8+CD57+ T cells in acquired aplastic anemia. The TCR beta profiling, which covered VDJ combination and CDR3 sequence, was carried out using genomic DNA as the template. TCRdb reprocessed the reads via MiXCR and lists one record per CDR3 protein. Seen here are 150,000 to 200,000 distinct CDR3 sequences, just under 45% observed once, and the top ten hold 0.85% to 1.3%. The material sequenced was sorted CD4+, CD8+, or CD8+CD57+ T cells (not recorded which) from PBMCs. The origin of the receptors is a human donor in good health.

This clonotype was recorded many times. The chain joins TRBV5-1 to TRBJ1-6; no reliable D call. CDR1 is SGHRS and CDR2 is YFSETQ in the germline V gene. The CDR3 has 16 amino acids. V was cut by 0 bases and J by 6 bases, with 13 bases left in between. CDR3 sequence (DNA): TGCGCCAGCAGCTTGGACACCGCAAGCCCTAATTCACCCCTCCACTTT. Translation: CASSLDTASPNSPLHF.

The chain combines TRBV15 with TRBJ2-7; TRBD1 or TRBD2 may be the D gene (5 bases each). CDR1 and CDR2 (germline): LNHNV, YYDKDF (reference sequence). With 0 bases removed from V and 9 bases from J, the gap between germline ends came to 18 bases. The CDR3 sequence is 15 residues long. CDR3: CATSREGRDVDGQYF. CDR3 bases: TGTGCCACCAGCAGAGAGGGTAGGGACGTCGACGGGCAGTACTTC.

Only a few counts were recorded for this clonotype. The rearrangement uses TRBV24-1 and TRBJ2-5; perhaps TRBD2 as D (6 bases). Germline CDR1 and CDR2: KGHDR and SFDVKD. CDR3 length equals 13 residues. Trimming shortened V by 7 bases and J by 7 bases, and 15 bases separated the two germline ends. CDR3 in amino acids: CATRAGPSATQYF. The CDR3 DNA reads as TGTGCCACCAGGGCGGGACCGTCGGCGACCCAGTACTTC.

In this sample, this clonotype turned up many times. The CDR3 DNA is TGCAGTGCTAGACGCTTTCTCACCACCGGGGAGCTGTTTTTT. Encoded protein: CSARRFLTTGELFF. This chain joins TRBV20-1 and TRBJ2-2; D ambiguous. The CDR3 runs 14 residues. In germline, CDR1 is DFQATT, CDR2 SNEGSKA (reference sequence). Between the trimmed V and J ends, which lost 2 bases and 4 bases, there was a span of 11 bases.

This clonotype was seen ten or more times. The chain joins TRBV13 to TRBJ1-6, with D perhaps matching TRBD1 (5 bases). V was cut by 2 bases and J by 7 bases, with 9 bases left in between. CDR1 is PRHDT, CDR2 FYEKMQ, per germline (reference sequence). The CDR3 is 14 amino acids. As DNA, the CDR3 is TGTGCCAGCAGCTTATGGGGGGGAAATTCACCCCTCCACTTT. This gives the protein CASSLWGGNSPLHF.

As concerns this clonotype: A read error is possible here, since a much larger clone lies one base away. The V and J genes are TRBV29-1 and TRBJ2-2; 8 nucleotides match TRBD2. Looked up from germline, CDR1 is SQVTM and CDR2 is ANQGSEA. The CDR3 length is 14 residues. Trimming took 7 bases from V and 5 from J; bases not matched to a gene: 9. CDR3 region: CSAQHGGGTGELFF. CDR3 nucleotides: TGCAGCGCCCAGCACGGGGGGGGGACCGGGGAGCTGTTTTTT.

The chain joins TRBV10-3 to TRBJ2-2; no reliable D call. Germline CDR1 and CDR2: ENHRY and SYGVKD. V lost 5 bases and J lost 7, with 5 bases in between. The CDR3 has 11 residues. CDR3 amino acids: CAISTSGELFF. CDR3 nucleotides: TGTGCCATCAGTACAAGCGGGGAGCTGTTTTTT.

This clonotype has at least ten counts. The junction departs from germline at one end; a sequencing error may be responsible. V is TRBV7-7 and J is TRBJ2-5; maybe TRBD2 (7 bases). Looked up from germline, CDR1 is SSHAT and CDR2 is FNYEAQ (reference sequence). The CDR3 is made up of 15 amino acids. The CDR3 coding sequence is TGTGCTAGCAGTTACTCTGGGGGGGCGGGGGAGACCCAGTACTTC. Translated, it gives CASSYSGGAGETQYF.

The chain links TRBV20-1 to TRBJ1-5; D is ambiguous. Trimming removed 0 bases at V and 4 bases at J, with 10 bases between. Looked up from germline, CDR1 is DFQATT and CDR2 is SNEGSKA (reference sequence). This CDR3 comprises 14 residues. CDR3 loop: CSARDLVLNQPQHF. DNA for the CDR3: TGCAGTGCTAGAGATCTTGTCCTGAATCAGCCCCAGCATTTT.

Many counts were recorded for this clonotype. The V gene is TRBV11-1, the J gene TRBJ2-5; D gene ambiguous. The germline V and J ends were trimmed by 3 bases and 1 base, with 12 bases remaining between them. Germline V gene sequence: CDR1 SGHAT, CDR2 FQDESV (reference sequence). The CDR3 loop spans 15 amino acids. This CDR3 is CASSLGKLTQETQYF. The CDR3 DNA reads as TGTGCCAGCAGCTTGGGGAAGTTGACCCAAGAGACCCAGTACTTC.

The V gene is TRBV2, the J gene TRBJ1-2; TRBD1 matches at 7 bases. V gave up 10 bases and J gave up 4 bases; unmatched junction bases: 6. Germline V gene sequence: CDR1 SNHLY, CDR2 FYNNEI. The CDR3 has 12 amino acids. DNA for the CDR3: TGTGCCATCACAGGGGACAGCTATGGCTACACCTTC. Translated: CAITGDSYGYTF.

The table lists this clonotype with a count of one. The CDR3 sequence is CASSPIRGRKDTDTQYF. The CDR3 DNA reads TGTGCCAGCAGCCCTATCCGTGGCAGGAAGGACACAGATACGCAGTATTTT. The rearrangement links TRBV7-3 to TRBJ2-3; D is undetermined. The CDR3 runs to 17 residues. V gave up 5 bases and J gave up 2 bases, with 20 bases separating them. Looked up from germline, CDR1 is SGHTA and CDR2 is FQGTGA. The full variable domain, completed using reference TRBV7-3 and TRBJ2-3, is GAGVSQTPSNKVTEKGKYVELRCDPISGHTALYWYRQSLGQGPEFLIYFQGTGAADDSGLPNDRFFAVRPEGSVSTLKIQRTERGDSAVYLCASSPIRGRKDTDTQYFGPGTRLTVL.

This clonotype has ten or more counts. This chain joins TRBV29-1 and TRBJ2-2; TRBD2 agrees at 7 bases. The length of the CDR3 is 14 residues. Trimming cost V 7 bases and J 5 bases; bases outside gene matches: 10. The germline CDR1 and CDR2 sequences are SQVTM and ANQGSEA. The CDR3 sequence is CSGGGGRGTGELFF. The CDR3 bases are TGCAGCGGGGGGGGAGGCAGAGGGACCGGGGAGCTGTTTTTT.

This clonotype has ten or more counts. The gene calls are TRBV19 and TRBJ2-2; D ambiguous. Germline V CDR1 and CDR2: LNHDA, SQIVND (reference sequence). The CDR3 has 14 residues. Trimming shortened V by 6 bases and J by 6 bases, and 14 bases separated the two germline ends. The CDR3 region has the DNA TGTGCCAGTAGCCTTAGGAGAGACTCCGGGGAGCTGTTTTTT. It codes for CASSLRRDSGELFF.

This clonotype was seen a few times. In DNA form, the CDR3 reads TGTGCCATCAGTGACAGATACACAGATACGCAGTATTTT. It codes for CAISDRYTDTQYF. The rearrangement uses TRBV10-3 and TRBJ2-3; D unresolved. The germline CDR1 and CDR2 sequences are ENHRY and SYGVKD. The CDR3 length is 13 residues. The V end lost 3 bases, the J end lost 2 bases, and 6 bases lay between the germline ends.

This clonotype was seen at least ten times. The chain has TRBV2 and TRBJ2-1, with no clear D. The CDR3 contains 15 residues. Germline V gene lookup returns CDR1 SNHLY and CDR2 FYNNEI. V was shortened by 7 bases and J by 7 bases, with 20 bases between the two germline ends. The CDR3 DNA is TGTGCCAGCACGGTTTACGCCTACGGCGGTAATGAGCAGTTCTTC. This gives the protein CASTVYAYGGNEQFF. Filled out from reference TRBV2 and TRBJ2-1, the complete variable domain reads EPEVTQTPSHQVTQMGQEVILRCVPISNHLYFYWYRQILGQKVEFLVSFYNNEISEKSEIFDDQFSVERPDGSNFTLKIRSTKLEDSAMYFCASTVYAYGGNEQFFGPGTRLTVL.

The chain's CDR3 is CASSQMALNQPQHF. The CDR3 DNA reads as TGTGCCAGCAGTCAGATGGCCCTCAATCAGCCCCAGCATTTT. The gene calls are TRBV2 and TRBJ1-5; D not resolved. Trimming took off 5 bases at V and 3 bases at J, with 11 bases between the two ends. Per the germline V gene, CDR1 is SNHLY and CDR2 is FYNNEI. The CDR3 length is 14 residues.